One and the same sample provided the 30 T cell receptor beta chains below, sequenced in a study of blood T cell repertoires in COVID-19. Assay: immunoSEQ multiplex PCR; the TCRdb copy retains only in-frame clones and omits some. This table holds 200,000 to 300,000 clones, around 89% found once. The sample consisted of PBMCs or T cells enriched from blood (not recorded which). The receptors come from a man aged 35-49 years who had recovered from COVID-19.

The rearrangement links TRBV27 to TRBJ1-1; possibly TRBD1 for D (5 bases). This CDR3 spans 14 amino acids. CDR1 MNHEY and CDR2 SMNVEV come from the germline V gene (reference sequence). V was pared by 11 bases and J by 0 bases, with 16 bases between. The CDR3: CAALGGTMNTEAFF. CDR3 in DNA: TGTGCCGCGCTGGGGGGGACCATGAACACTGAAGCTTTCTTT.

This rearrangement joins TRBV19 to TRBJ1-1; no reliable D call. The V end lost 0 bases, the J end lost 4 bases, and 18 bases lay between the germline ends. The germline V gene has CDR1 LNHDA and CDR2 SQIVND (reference sequence). The CDR3 is 17 residues long. CDR3 amino acids: CASSIDYGRGRRTEAFF. CDR3 coding DNA: TGTGCCAGTAGTATAGATTACGGCCGGGGAAGGCGCACTGAAGCTTTCTTT.

CDR3 nucleotide sequence: TGTGCCAGTAGTCACCGGGACAGGGACCACGAGCAGTACTTC. Amino acid sequence: CASSHRDRDHEQYF. The gene calls are TRBV19 and TRBJ2-7; 9 nucleotides match TRBD1. CDR3 size: 14 residues. CDR1 LNHDA and CDR2 SQIVND come from the germline V gene (reference sequence). With 5 bases clipped from V and 5 bases from J, the junction kept 7 bases outside the gene matches.

The chain uses TRBV9 and TRBJ1-1, with TRBD1 identical over 8 bases. Germline lookup yields CDR1 SGDLS and CDR2 YYNGEE. The CDR3 extends over 13 amino acids. J gave up 4 bases and V 4 bases, and 3 bases lay outside the gene matches. The CDR3 loop reads CASSLQGGTEAFF. The CDR3 nucleotides read TGTGCCAGCAGCCTACAGGGGGGCACTGAAGCTTTCTTT.

The chain joins TRBV2 to TRBJ2-3; 9 bases map to TRBD2. The V and J ends lost 6 bases and 6 bases, in that order; junction bases with no gene match: 4. The CDR3 is 13 residues long. In germline, CDR1 is SNHLY, CDR2 FYNNEI. CDR3 protein: CASRRGGADTQYF. The DNA for the CDR3 is TGTGCCAGCAGGCGCGGGGGGGCGGATACGCAGTATTTT. Full variable domain (rest looked up from reference TRBV2 and TRBJ2-3): EPEVTQTPSHQVTQMGQEVILRCVPISNHLYFYWYRQILGQKVEFLVSFYNNEISEKSEIFDDQFSVERPDGSNFTLKIRSTKLEDSAMYFCASRRGGADTQYFGPGTRLTVL.

The chain employs TRBV28 and TRBJ2-7, with a weak D call TRBD2 (6 bases). Per germline, CDR1 MDHEN and CDR2 SYDVKM. Trimming took off 5 bases at V and 1 base at J, with 9 bases between the two ends. The CDR3 is 13 amino acids. CDR3 nucleotide sequence: TGTGCCAGCAGTCCCGGGAGATCCTACGAGCAGTACTTC. Amino acid sequence: CASSPGRSYEQYF.

The genes are TRBV7-2 and TRBJ1-2; a possible D gene is TRBD1 (5 bases). Germline CDR1 reads SGHTA; CDR2 reads FQGNSA. Between the trimmed V and J ends, which lost 5 bases and 4 bases, there was a span of 20 bases. The CDR3 is 16 amino acids. CDR3 in DNA: TGTGCCAGCAGCGTCACCCGCACGGGGAGGGGCTATGGCTACACCTTC. Translation: CASSVTRTGRGYGYTF.

The rearrangement joins TRBV4-1 to TRBJ2-3; 13 bases are shared with TRBD2. Losses at the gene ends were 3 bases for V and 11 bases for J; bases not matched to a gene: 8. The CDR3 consists of 15 residues. Per the germline V gene, CDR1 is MGHRA and CDR2 is YSYEKL. The CDR3 spells CASSHNPRTSGGQYF. The CDR3 DNA follows: TGCGCCAGCAGCCATAACCCCCGGACTAGCGGGGGGCAGTATTTT.

The chain combines TRBV28 with TRBJ1-1; D is ambiguous. V dropped 6 bases and J dropped 2 bases, with 13 bases sitting between them. CDR1 and CDR2 from the germline V gene are MDHEN and SYDVKM. The CDR3 covers 14 residues. The CDR3 nucleotides read TGTGCCAGCAGGGGAGGGTCGTTTAACACTGAAGCTTTCTTT. It encodes CASRGGSFNTEAFF.

The gene calls are TRBV6-2 or TRBV6-3 and TRBJ2-7; the match to TRBD1 covers 9 bases. The CDR3 spans 15 residues. Looked up from germline, CDR1 is MNHEY and CDR2 is SVGEGT. V was clipped by 5 bases and J by 4 bases; unmatched bases: 9. In DNA, the CDR3 is TGTGCCAGCAGTCCCCCGGGACAGGGCTTTTACGAGCAGTACTTC. Translation: CASSPPGQGFYEQYF.

On this clone itself: Other DNA sequences within the sample encode an identical CDR3. The V and J genes are TRBV3-1 (or the pseudogene TRBV3-2) and TRBJ2-5; D not resolved. V dropped 1 base and J dropped 2 bases, with 8 bases sitting between them. CDR1 LGHDT and CDR2 YNNKEL come from the germline V gene (reference sequence). The CDR3 spans 14 residues. CDR3 nucleotide sequence: TGTGCCAGCAGCCAAGCTGCAGGACAAGAGACCCAGTACTTC. It specifies CASSQAAGQETQYF.

This clone has just one count. The rearrangement joins TRBV18 to TRBJ2-7; 7 nucleotides match TRBD2. CDR3 length: 14 residues. The V gene end was trimmed by 1 base and the J gene end by 1 base; junction bases not matched to a gene: 1. The V gene's germline CDR1 is KGHSH and CDR2 LQKENI. The CDR3 region has the DNA TGTGCCAGCTCACCACGGCGGGGGTCCTACGAGCAGTACTTC. Translation gives CASSPRRGSYEQYF.

The chain is built from TRBV19 and TRBJ1-5, with a tentative D call TRBD1 (5 bases). Germline CDR1 reads LNHDA; CDR2 reads SQIVND (reference sequence). Trimming stripped 3 bases from V and 2 bases from J, with 11 bases between. The CDR3 sequence is 15 residues long. The DNA for the CDR3 is TGTGCCAGTAGTATTAGGGCAGGGCGCAATCAGCCCCAGCATTTT. This translates into CASSIRAGRNQPQHF.

The rearrangement uses TRBV4-1 and TRBJ1-4; possibly TRBD1 for D (5 bases). Germline-derived CDR1 and CDR2 are MGHRA and YSYEKL. The V end was cut by 4 bases, the J end by 0 bases, with 15 bases between. The CDR3 sequence is 17 residues long. CDR3 amino acids: CASSRLGHTATNEKLFF. CDR3 nucleotide sequence: TGCGCCAGCAGCCGTCTGGGGCATACAGCAACTAATGAAAAACTGTTTTTT.

The chain uses TRBV10-3 and TRBJ2-7, with unresolved D. The CDR3 is 13 amino acids. Trimming shortened V by 2 bases and J by 0 bases, and 5 bases separated the two germline ends. Germline loops: CDR1 ENHRY, CDR2 SYGVKD. The CDR3, as DNA: TGTGCCATCAGTGAGGTCAGCTCCTACGAGCAGTACTTC. Translation: CAISEVSSYEQYF.

V gene TRBV19 combines with J gene TRBJ1-5; D might be TRBD1 (5 bases). V lost 7 bases and J 0 bases, leaving 19 bases between the germline ends. The CDR3 contains 17 residues. CDR1 is LNHDA and CDR2 is SQIVND in the germline V gene (reference sequence). The CDR3 protein is CASMHRQTSNSNQPQHF. As DNA, the CDR3 is TGTGCCAGTATGCACAGACAGACTTCAAATAGCAATCAGCCCCAGCATTTT.

The chain uses TRBV18 and TRBJ2-1, with TRBD1 matching over 9 bases. Germline lookup yields CDR1 KGHSH and CDR2 LQKENI. The trim removed 6 bases at V and 5 bases at J, leaving 17 bases unmatched. The CDR3 consists of 18 residues. The CDR3 nucleotides read TGTGCCAGCTCGCACGACTTAAACCTGGACAGGGGAGACAATGAGCAGTTCTTC. Protein: CASSHDLNLDRGDNEQFF.

V gene TRBV3-1 (or the pseudogene TRBV3-2) combines with J gene TRBJ2-1; 10 nucleotides agree with TRBD2. CDR3 length: 16 amino acids. The germline CDR1 and CDR2 sequences are LGHDT and YNNKEL (reference sequence). V gave up 7 bases and J gave up 6 bases; unmatched junction bases: 12. This CDR3 is CASIANLASGGNEQFF. CDR3 nucleotide sequence: TGTGCCAGCATCGCCAATCTAGCTAGCGGGGGCAATGAGCAGTTCTTC.

The chain couples TRBV12-5 to TRBJ1-3; possibly TRBD1 for D (5 bases). The V gene's germline CDR1 is LGHNT and CDR2 FRNRAP. This CDR3 has 16 residues. The V gene lost 2 bases and the J gene lost 3 bases, with 14 bases spanning the gap. The CDR3 DNA reads as TGTGCTAGTGGTTTGTCCCGCGGGGGAAATGGAAACACCATATATTTT. It codes for CASGLSRGGNGNTIYF.

The chain has TRBV10-3 and TRBJ2-2; 7 bases line up with TRBD2. Trimming took 2 bases from V and 2 from J; bases not matched to a gene: 8. Germline V CDR1 and CDR2: ENHRY, SYGVKD. The CDR3 runs 17 residues. The DNA for the CDR3 is TGTGCCATCAGTGAGGTCGCGGGAGCAAGAAACACCGGGGAGCTGTTTTTT. Its translation: CAISEVAGARNTGELFF.

This chain connects TRBV12-3 or TRBV12-4 to TRBJ1-2, with D perhaps TRBD1 (5 bases). Between the trimmed V and J ends, which lost 4 bases and 8 bases, there was a span of 14 bases. This CDR3 spans 13 amino acids. This CDR3 is CASSYIMTVGYTF. CDR3 coding DNA: TGTGCCAGCAGTTACATTATGACAGTAGGCTACACCTTC.

The rearrangement links TRBV7-9 to TRBJ1-3; a weak D match, TRBD1 (5 bases). The germline V gene has CDR1 SEHNR and CDR2 FQNEAQ (reference sequence). This CDR3 has 15 amino acids. V lost 6 bases, J lost 0 bases, and 12 bases lay in between. In DNA form, the CDR3 reads TGTGCCAGCAGTTTACAGGCCAGCTCTGGAAACACCATATATTTT. This codes for CASSLQASSGNTIYF.

This clone was counted a single time. The chain uses TRBV6-5 and TRBJ1-2; 7 positions agree with TRBD1. Trimming cost V 6 bases and J 8 bases; bases outside gene matches: 9. Germline assignment: CDR1 MNHEY and CDR2 SVGAGI. The CDR3 totals 13 residues. The CDR3 protein is CASSQGQARGYTF. DNA of the CDR3: TGTGCCAGCAGCCAAGGACAGGCCAGGGGCTACACCTTC.

This chain uses TRBV28 with TRBJ1-5, with 9 nucleotides matching TRBD1. The CDR3 consists of 12 residues. After removal of 8 bases from V and 4 bases from J, the junction contained 0 bases not matched to a gene. The germline CDR1 and CDR2 sequences are MDHEN and SYDVKM. The CDR3 DNA is TGTGCCAGCGGACAGGGGAATCAGCCCCAGCATTTT. Translated, it gives CASGQGNQPQHF.

The chain combines TRBV29-1 with TRBJ1-1; tentative D call: TRBD1 (5 bases). The germline gives CDR1 SQVTM, CDR2 ANQGSEA. The CDR3 sequence is 13 residues long. Trimming took off 8 bases at V and 1 base at J, with 14 bases between the two ends. The CDR3 coding sequence is TGCAGCCCGACCAGGGCAGGGAACACTGAAGCTTTCTTT. Its translation: CSPTRAGNTEAFF.

This clone was found once. An end of the junction does not agree with germline; a read error may underlie this. The V call is TRBV30, the J call TRBJ1-2, with a weak D call TRBD1 (6 bases). Germline V gives CDR1 GTSNPN, CDR2 SVGIG (reference sequence). The CDR3 length is 13 residues. The CDR3 protein is CAWGQPLHYSYTF. CDR3 sequence (DNA): TGTGCCTGGGGACAGCCTCTTCACTATAGCTACACCTTC.

This clone was detected once. This rearrangement joins TRBV29-1 to TRBJ1-1; maybe TRBD1 (6 bases). CDR3 size: 13 residues. Germline V gives CDR1 SQVTM, CDR2 ANQGSEA. Trimming removed 7 bases from V and 3 bases from J, with 15 bases in between. The CDR3 protein is CSAGPRGYTEAFF. CDR3 DNA sequence: TGCAGCGCCGGACCTAGGGGGTACACTGAAGCTTTCTTT.

This clone came up once. At the DNA level, this CDR3 is encoded by other sequences in the same sample as well. This rearrangement joins TRBV5-1 to TRBJ1-1; no clear D gene. Trimming pared 1 base from V and 0 bases from J, leaving 7 bases between. Germline values: CDR1 SGHRS, CDR2 YFSETQ. The CDR3 totals 14 residues. The DNA of the CDR3 is TGCGCCAGCAGCTTGCTACAGATGAACACTGAAGCTTTCTTT. This gives the protein CASSLLQMNTEAFF.

The chain employs TRBV3-1 (or the pseudogene TRBV3-2) and TRBJ1-4, with 7 bases that match TRBD1. V was clipped by 4 bases and J by 7 bases; unmatched bases: 6. The CDR3 totals 14 residues. Germline V CDR1 and CDR2: LGHDT, YNNKEL (reference sequence). This CDR3 reads CASSRGQVGEKLFF. The CDR3 DNA reads as TGTGCCAGCAGCCGTGGACAGGTCGGTGAAAAACTGTTTTTT.

The chain couples TRBV3-1 (or the pseudogene TRBV3-2) to TRBJ1-2; D may be TRBD1 (5 bases). With 1 base removed from V and 4 bases from J, the gap between germline ends came to 7 bases. There are 13 residues in the CDR3. The V gene's germline CDR1 is LGHDT and CDR2 YNNKEL (reference sequence). The CDR3 here is CASSQAQAYGYTF. The DNA of the CDR3 is TGTGCCAGCAGCCAAGCACAGGCCTATGGCTACACCTTC.